The T cell receptor (beta chain) described here comes from a study of blood T cell repertoires in COVID-19. Generated by immunoSEQ multiplex PCR, the TCRdb table keeps only in-frame clones and is missing some. The sample shows under 300,000 clones, roughly 80% of them seen only once. CDR3 length equals 17 residues. Deletions cut 0 bases from V and 3 bases from J, with 16 bases between. Germline CDR1 reads MGHRA; CDR2 reads YSYEKL. The sequence derives from a woman between 18 and 30 years old with acute or convalescent COVID-19. This rearrangement joins TRBV4-1 to TRBJ2-3; perhaps TRBD1 as D (5 bases). The specimen was peripheral blood. The CDR3 here is CASSQESVGVRTDTQYF. The CDR3 nucleotides are TGCGCCAGCAGCCAAGAGTCGGTAGGGGTAAGGACAGATACGCAGTATTTT.